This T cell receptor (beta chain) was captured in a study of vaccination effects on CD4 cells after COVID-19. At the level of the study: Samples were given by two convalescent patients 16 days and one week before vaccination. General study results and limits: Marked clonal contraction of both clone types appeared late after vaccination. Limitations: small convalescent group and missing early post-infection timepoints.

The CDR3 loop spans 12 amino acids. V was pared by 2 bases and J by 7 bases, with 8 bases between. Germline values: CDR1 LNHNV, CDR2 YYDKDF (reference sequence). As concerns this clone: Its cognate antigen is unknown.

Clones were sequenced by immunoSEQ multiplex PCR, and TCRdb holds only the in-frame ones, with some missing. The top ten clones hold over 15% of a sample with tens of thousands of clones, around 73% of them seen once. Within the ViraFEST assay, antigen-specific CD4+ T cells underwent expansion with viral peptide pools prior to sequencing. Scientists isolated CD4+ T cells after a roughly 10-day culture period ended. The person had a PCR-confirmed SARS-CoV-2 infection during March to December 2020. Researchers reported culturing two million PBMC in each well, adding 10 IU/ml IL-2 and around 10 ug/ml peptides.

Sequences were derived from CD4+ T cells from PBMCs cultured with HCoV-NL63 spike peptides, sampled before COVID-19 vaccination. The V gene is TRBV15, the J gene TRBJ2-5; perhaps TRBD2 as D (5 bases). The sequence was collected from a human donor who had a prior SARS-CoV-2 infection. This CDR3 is CATSRRGRTQYF. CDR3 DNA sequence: TGTGCCACCAGCAGACGAGGGAGGACCCAGTACTTC.